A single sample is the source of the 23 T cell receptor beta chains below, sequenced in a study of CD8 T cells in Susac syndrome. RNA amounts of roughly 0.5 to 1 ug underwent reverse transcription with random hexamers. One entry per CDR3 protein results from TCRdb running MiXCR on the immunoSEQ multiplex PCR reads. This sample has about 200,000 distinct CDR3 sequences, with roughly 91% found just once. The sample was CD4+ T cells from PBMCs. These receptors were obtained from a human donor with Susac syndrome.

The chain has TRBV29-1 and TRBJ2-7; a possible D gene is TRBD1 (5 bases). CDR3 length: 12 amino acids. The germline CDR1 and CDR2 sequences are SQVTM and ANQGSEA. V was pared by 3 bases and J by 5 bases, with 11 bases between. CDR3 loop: CSVDTAGNEQYF. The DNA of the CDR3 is TGCAGCGTTGATACCGCAGGGAACGAGCAGTACTTC.

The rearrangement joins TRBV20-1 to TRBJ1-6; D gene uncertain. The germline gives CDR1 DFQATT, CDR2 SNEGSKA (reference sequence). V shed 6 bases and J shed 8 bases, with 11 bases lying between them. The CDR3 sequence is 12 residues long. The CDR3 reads CSAYGPDSPLHF. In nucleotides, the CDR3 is TGCAGTGCCTACGGGCCGGATTCACCCCTCCACTTT.

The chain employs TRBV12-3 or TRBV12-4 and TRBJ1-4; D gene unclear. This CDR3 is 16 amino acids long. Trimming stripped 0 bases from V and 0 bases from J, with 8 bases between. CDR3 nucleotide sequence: TGTGCCAGCAGTTTAGCAGAACCCTCAACTAATGAAAAACTGTTTTTT. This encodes CASSLAEPSTNEKLFF.

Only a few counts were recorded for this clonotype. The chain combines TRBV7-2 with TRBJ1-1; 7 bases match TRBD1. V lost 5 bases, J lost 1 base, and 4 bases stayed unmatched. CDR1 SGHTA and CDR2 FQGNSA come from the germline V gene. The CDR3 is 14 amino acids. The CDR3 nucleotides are TGTGCCAGCAGCAGAGGGACAGCGAACACTGAAGCTTTCTTT. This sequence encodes CASSRGTANTEAFF.

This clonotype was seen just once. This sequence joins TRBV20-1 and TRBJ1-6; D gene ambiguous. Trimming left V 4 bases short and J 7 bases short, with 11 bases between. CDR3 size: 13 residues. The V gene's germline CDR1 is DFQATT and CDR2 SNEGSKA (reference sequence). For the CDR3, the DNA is TGCAGTGCTATCACCCGTGTGAATTCACCCCTCCACTTT. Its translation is CSAITRVNSPLHF.

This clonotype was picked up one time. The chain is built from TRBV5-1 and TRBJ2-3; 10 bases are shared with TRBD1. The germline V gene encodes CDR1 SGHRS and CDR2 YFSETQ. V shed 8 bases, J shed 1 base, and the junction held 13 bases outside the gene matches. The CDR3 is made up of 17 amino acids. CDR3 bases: TGCGCCAGTCACACCGGGACAGGGGTTCGAGGCACAGATACGCAGTATTTT. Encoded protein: CASHTGTGVRGTDTQYF. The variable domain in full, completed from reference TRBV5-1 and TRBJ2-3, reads KAGVTQTPRYLIKTRGQQVTLSCSPISGHRSVSWYQQTPGQGLQFLFEYFSETQRNKGNFPGRFSGRQFSNSRSEMNVSTLELGDSALYLCASHTGTGVRGTDTQYFGPGTRLTVL.

The CDR3 DNA is TGTGCCAGCAGCGTCGGGCAAGAGACCCAGTACTTC. The encoded protein is CASSVGQETQYF. V gene TRBV9 combines with J gene TRBJ2-5; D ambiguous. Germline lookup yields CDR1 SGDLS and CDR2 YYNGEE. V was trimmed by 2 bases and J by 2 bases, leaving 4 bases between them. The CDR3 is 12 residues long. The complete variable domain, with remaining parts taken from reference TRBV9 and TRBJ2-5, reads DSGVTQTPKHLITATGQRVTLRCSPRSGDLSVYWYQQSLDQGLQFLIQYYNGEERAKGNILERFSAQQFPDLHSELNLSSLELGDSALYFCASSVGQETQYFGPGTRLLVL.

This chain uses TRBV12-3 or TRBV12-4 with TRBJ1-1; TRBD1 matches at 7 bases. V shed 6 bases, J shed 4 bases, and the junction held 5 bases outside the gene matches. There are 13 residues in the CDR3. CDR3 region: CASSPTGLTEAFF. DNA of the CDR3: TGTGCCAGCAGCCCGACAGGGCTCACTGAAGCTTTCTTT.

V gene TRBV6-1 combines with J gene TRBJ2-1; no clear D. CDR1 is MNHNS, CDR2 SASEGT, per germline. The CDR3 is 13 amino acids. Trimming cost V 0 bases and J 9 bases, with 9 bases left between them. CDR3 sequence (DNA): TGTGCCAGCAGTGAAGCGGGCAAACTTGAGCAGTTCTTC. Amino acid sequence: CASSEAGKLEQFF.

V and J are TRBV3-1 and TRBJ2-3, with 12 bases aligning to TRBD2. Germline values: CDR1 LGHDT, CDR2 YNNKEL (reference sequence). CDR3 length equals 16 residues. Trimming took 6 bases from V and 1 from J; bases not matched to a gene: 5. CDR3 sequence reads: CASRPTSGRRTDTQYF. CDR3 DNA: TGTGCCAGCAGGCCGACTAGCGGGAGACGCACAGATACGCAGTATTTT.

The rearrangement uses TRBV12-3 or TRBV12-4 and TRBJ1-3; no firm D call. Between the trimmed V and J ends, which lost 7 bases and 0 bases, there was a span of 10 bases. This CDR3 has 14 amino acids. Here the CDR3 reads CASTWGDSGNTIYF. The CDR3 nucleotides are TGTGCCAGCACTTGGGGAGACTCTGGAAACACCATATATTTT.

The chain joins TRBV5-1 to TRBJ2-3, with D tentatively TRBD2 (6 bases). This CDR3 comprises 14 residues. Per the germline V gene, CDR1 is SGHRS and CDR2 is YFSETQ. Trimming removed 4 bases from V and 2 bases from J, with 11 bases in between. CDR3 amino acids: CASSPGTPTDTQYF. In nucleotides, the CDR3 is TGCGCCAGCAGCCCAGGGACTCCCACAGATACGCAGTATTTT.

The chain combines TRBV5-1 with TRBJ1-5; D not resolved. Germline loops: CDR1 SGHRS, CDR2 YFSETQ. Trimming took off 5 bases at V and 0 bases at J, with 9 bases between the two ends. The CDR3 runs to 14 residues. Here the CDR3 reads CASSPSPSNQPQHF. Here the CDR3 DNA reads TGCGCCAGCAGTCCAAGCCCTAGCAATCAGCCCCAGCATTTT.

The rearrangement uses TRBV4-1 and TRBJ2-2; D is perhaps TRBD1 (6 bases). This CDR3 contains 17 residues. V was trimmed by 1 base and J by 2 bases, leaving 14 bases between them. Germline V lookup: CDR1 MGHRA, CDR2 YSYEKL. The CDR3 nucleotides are TGCGCCAGCAGCCAAGTTATAACAGGGCCTAACACCGGGGAGCTGTTTTTT. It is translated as CASSQVITGPNTGELFF.

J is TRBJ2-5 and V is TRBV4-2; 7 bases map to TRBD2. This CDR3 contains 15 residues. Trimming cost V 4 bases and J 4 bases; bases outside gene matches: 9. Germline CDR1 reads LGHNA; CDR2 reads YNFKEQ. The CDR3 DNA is TGTGCCAGCAGCCCGTTCTGGCGGGGGACAGAGACCCAGTACTTC. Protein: CASSPFWRGTETQYF.

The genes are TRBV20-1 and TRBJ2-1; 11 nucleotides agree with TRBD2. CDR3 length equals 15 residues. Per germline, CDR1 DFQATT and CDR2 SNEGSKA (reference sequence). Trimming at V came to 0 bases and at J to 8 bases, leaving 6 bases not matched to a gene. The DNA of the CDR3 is TGCAGTGCTAGAGATGGGTCTAGCGGGGGGCATGAGCAGTTCTTC. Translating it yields CSARDGSSGGHEQFF.

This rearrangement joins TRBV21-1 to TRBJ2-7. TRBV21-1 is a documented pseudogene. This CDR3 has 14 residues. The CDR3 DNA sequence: TGTGCCAGCAGCAAAAAACAAGGAACCTACGAGCAGTACTTC. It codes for CASSKKQGTYEQYF.

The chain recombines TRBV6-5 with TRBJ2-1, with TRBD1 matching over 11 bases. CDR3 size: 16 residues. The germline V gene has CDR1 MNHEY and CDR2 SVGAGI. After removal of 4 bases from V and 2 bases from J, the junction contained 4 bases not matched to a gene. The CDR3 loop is CASSSGQGAPYNEQFF. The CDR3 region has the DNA TGTGCCAGCAGTTCTGGACAGGGGGCCCCCTACAATGAGCAGTTCTTC.

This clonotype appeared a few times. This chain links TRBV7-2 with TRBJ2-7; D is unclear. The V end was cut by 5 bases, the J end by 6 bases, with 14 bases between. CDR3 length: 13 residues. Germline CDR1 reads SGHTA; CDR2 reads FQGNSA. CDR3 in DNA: TGTGCCAGCAGCGATCCGAGCCAGTCCGAGCAGTACTTC. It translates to CASSDPSQSEQYF.

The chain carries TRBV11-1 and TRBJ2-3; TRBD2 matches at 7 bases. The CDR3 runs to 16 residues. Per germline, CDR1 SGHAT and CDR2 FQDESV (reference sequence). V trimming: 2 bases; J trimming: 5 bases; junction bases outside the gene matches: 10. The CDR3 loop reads CASSLRRGRAGDTQYF. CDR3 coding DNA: TGTGCCAGCAGCTTACGTCGAGGGAGGGCCGGAGATACGCAGTATTTT.

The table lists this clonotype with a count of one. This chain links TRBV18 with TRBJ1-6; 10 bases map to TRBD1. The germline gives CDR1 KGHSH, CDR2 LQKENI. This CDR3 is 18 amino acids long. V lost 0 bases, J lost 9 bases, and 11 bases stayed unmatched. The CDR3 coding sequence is TGTGCCAGCTCACCACCGGGGACAGGGGTTTTACTTAGTTCACCCCTCCACTTT. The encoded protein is CASSPPGTGVLLSSPLHF. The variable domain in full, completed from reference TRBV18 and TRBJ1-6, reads NAGVMQNPRHLVRRRGQEARLRCSPMKGHSHVYWYRQLPEEGLKFMVYLQKENIIDESGMPKERFSAEFPKEGPSILRIQQVVRGDSAAYFCASSPPGTGVLLSSPLHFGNGTRLTVT.

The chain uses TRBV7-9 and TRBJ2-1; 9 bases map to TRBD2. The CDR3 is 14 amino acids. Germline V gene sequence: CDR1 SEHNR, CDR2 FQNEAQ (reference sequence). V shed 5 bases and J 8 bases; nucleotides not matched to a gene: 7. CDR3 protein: CASSPGTSFHEQFF. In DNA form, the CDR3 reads TGTGCCAGCAGCCCAGGGACTAGCTTCCATGAGCAGTTCTTC.

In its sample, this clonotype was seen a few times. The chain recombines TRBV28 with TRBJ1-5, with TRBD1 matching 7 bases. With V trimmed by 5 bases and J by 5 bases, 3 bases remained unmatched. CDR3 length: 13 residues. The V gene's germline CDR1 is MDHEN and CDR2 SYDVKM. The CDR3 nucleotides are TGTGCCAGCAGTCGGACAGGTGATCAGCCCCAGCATTTT. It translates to CASSRTGDQPQHF.